The 10 T cell receptor beta chains below all came from one sample that was sequenced in a study of beta chain features in type 1 diabetes. Study conclusions and caveats: The study found moderately but significantly shorter TCRB CDR3s in all four CD4+ subsets of Type 1 diabetes patients.

No antigen has been identified for these receptors. Every bit of the isolated RNA underwent reverse transcription, so sequencing read expressed TCRB transcripts. Profiled with immunoSEQ multiplex PCR; TCRdb holds only in-frame clones, not every one. The table has under 200,000 clones, under 13% seen once. Sequencing was done on a sample of central memory CD4+ T cells from blood. These receptors originate from a man between 25 and 39 years old with type 1 diabetes.

This clone was counted only a few times. The gene calls are TRBV2 and TRBJ2-5; TRBD2 aligns across 12 bases. J lost 6 bases, V lost 6 bases, and 5 bases had no gene match. The CDR3 loop spans 14 amino acids. CDR1 SNHLY and CDR2 FYNNEI come from the germline V gene. In DNA form, the CDR3 reads TGTGCCAGCAGACTAGCGGGAGGCGTGAAGACCCAGTACTTC. This sequence encodes CASRLAGGVKTQYF.

This chain connects TRBV11-2 to TRBJ1-1; D is unresolved. The germline V gene encodes CDR1 SGHAT and CDR2 FQNNGV. The CDR3 length is 13 residues. Trimming stripped 1 base from V and 1 base from J, with 4 bases between. This chain's CDR3 is CASSLARNTEAFF. The DNA for the CDR3 is TGTGCCAGCAGCTTAGCGAGGAACACTGAAGCTTTCTTT.

The rearrangement links TRBV5-1 to TRBJ1-1; 10 bases are shared with TRBD1. The CDR3 runs 15 residues. V shed 4 bases, J shed 3 bases, and the junction held 6 bases outside the gene matches. Per the germline V gene, CDR1 is SGHRS and CDR2 is YFSETQ. The CDR3 is CASSPTGTGDTEAFF. DNA for the CDR3: TGCGCCAGCAGCCCCACCGGGACAGGGGACACTGAAGCTTTCTTT.

This clone showed up just a few times. The V and J genes are TRBV5-6 and TRBJ2-7; 7 bases line up with TRBD1. Germline CDR1 is SGHDT and CDR2 is YYEEEE. The V and J ends lost 1 base and 2 bases, in that order; junction bases with no gene match: 3. This CDR3 is 14 amino acids long. CDR3 region: CASSLPGTAYEQYF. CDR3 in DNA: TGTGCCAGCAGCTTGCCCGGGACAGCCTACGAGCAGTACTTC.

In its sample, this clone was seen a few times. The chain links TRBV19 to TRBJ2-1; 8 nucleotides line up with TRBD2. The CDR3 is 16 amino acids. J was trimmed by 12 bases and V by 4 bases; bases with no gene match: 17. Germline CDR1 and CDR2: LNHDA and SQIVND (reference sequence). CDR3 DNA: TGTGCCAGTAGTAGGTCACCGGGACTAGTCACAATGGGGCAGTTCTTC. Amino acids: CASSRSPGLVTMGQFF.

V is TRBV2 and J is TRBJ1-1, with 8 bases identical to TRBD1. Germline loops: CDR1 SNHLY, CDR2 FYNNEI. V was pared by 10 bases and J by 6 bases, with 10 bases of the junction left unmatched. CDR3 length: 13 amino acids. The CDR3 DNA reads as TGTGCCACCACCAGGGGGCTGGAATCTGAAGCTTTCTTT. Translation: CATTRGLESEAFF.

This clone was counted a few times. The V and J genes are TRBV5-1 and TRBJ2-1, with a possible D match to TRBD2 (5 bases). Germline V gives CDR1 SGHRS, CDR2 YFSETQ. With 4 bases removed from V and 8 bases from J, the gap between germline ends came to 25 bases. This CDR3 comprises 17 residues. The CDR3, as DNA: TGCGCCAGCAGCCCTGCAGTGAGCGGCCCCTCGGGCGATGAGCAGTTCTTC. This sequence encodes CASSPAVSGPSGDEQFF.

The chain is built from TRBV9 and TRBJ2-1; TRBD2 is a possible D gene (6 bases). The CDR3 is 14 amino acids. With 2 bases removed from V and 6 bases from J, the gap between germline ends came to 12 bases. The germline V gene encodes CDR1 SGDLS and CDR2 YYNGEE. The CDR3 loop is CASSVRSLANEQFF. The CDR3 DNA reads TGTGCCAGCAGCGTGAGGTCACTAGCCAATGAGCAGTTCTTC.

The chain couples TRBV4-1 to TRBJ2-5; 9 nucleotides agree with TRBD2. V lost 0 bases, J lost 1 base, and 3 bases stayed unmatched. Germline V gene sequence: CDR1 MGHRA, CDR2 YSYEKL. This CDR3 has 16 amino acids. DNA for the CDR3: TGCGCCAGCAGCCAAGATGGAGCGGGAGGCCAAGAGACCCAGTACTTC. Translating gives CASSQDGAGGQETQYF.

The chain uses TRBV7-3 and TRBJ2-3; D may be TRBD2 (6 bases). The CDR3 consists of 16 residues. Trimming stripped 5 bases from V and 5 bases from J, with 20 bases between. Germline lookup yields CDR1 SGHTA and CDR2 FQGTGA. CDR3 bases: TGTGCCAGCAGCCACCGGGGGAGCGGAAGAAGAGATACGCAGTATTTT. It encodes CASSHRGSGRRDTQYF.